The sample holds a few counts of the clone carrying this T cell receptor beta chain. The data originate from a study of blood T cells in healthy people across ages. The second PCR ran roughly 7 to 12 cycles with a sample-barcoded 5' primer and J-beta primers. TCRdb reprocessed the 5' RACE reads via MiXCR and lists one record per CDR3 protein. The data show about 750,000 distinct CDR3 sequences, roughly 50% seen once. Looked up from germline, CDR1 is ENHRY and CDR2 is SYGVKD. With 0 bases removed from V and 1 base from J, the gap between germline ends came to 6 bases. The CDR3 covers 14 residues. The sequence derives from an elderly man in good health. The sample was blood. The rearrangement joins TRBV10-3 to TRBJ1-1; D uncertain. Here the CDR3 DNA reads TGTGCCATCAGTGAGTCTACGGGGAACACTGAAGCTTTCTTT. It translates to CAISESTGNTEAFF.